Here is one T cell receptor beta chain with its context. The data derive from a study of shared clonotypes between healthy human individuals. V dropped 1 base and J dropped 2 bases, with 12 bases sitting between them. Per germline, CDR1 SGHRS and CDR2 YFSETQ. This CDR3 region has 15 residues. The deep-level immunoSEQ assay was used. Every subset had its genomic DNA shared out evenly among several immunoSEQ plates. The team ran DNA from unsorted PBMCs on ten immunoSEQ deep assay plates for sequencing. Methods used by the authors: Without quality scores, immunoSEQ junctional reads could not be filtered like full-length reads. Data came from immunoSEQ multiplex PCR; TCRdb stores just in-frame clones and leaves some out. V and J calls and clone size are copied from that table; D and trimming were computed from the DNA. The sample records fewer than 600,000 clones, around 77% being singletons.

The sequence derives from a middle-aged woman in good health. Some clones in this sample may be carry-over from other donors' samples. J is TRBJ2-5 and V is TRBV5-1; D gene ambiguous. The sample consisted of PBMCs. The CDR3 is CASSLRIEGQETQYF. The CDR3 nucleotides read TGCGCCAGCAGCTTGCGTATCGAAGGTCAAGAGACCCAGTACTTC.